This T cell receptor beta chain was sequenced in a study of T cells in localized non-small cell lung cancer. Study findings and constraints: Clonality of T cells reached its maximum in uninvolved adjacent lung, surpassing tumor. Within adjacent lung there appeared a median around 55 of the top 100 tumor clones.

For this clone: The antigen remains undetermined.

Only in-frame clones appear in the TCRdb table, and some are missing; sequencing was by immunoSEQ multiplex PCR. Of 53,000 or so clones listed, roughly nine tenths are singletons. The V end lost 5 bases, the J end lost 6 bases, and 2 bases lay between the germline ends. This CDR3 spans 10 amino acids. Germline V gene data show CDR1 as MDHEN and CDR2 as SYDVKM. V and J are TRBV28 and TRBJ2-1; no reliable D call. The starting material was peripheral blood, obtained before any cancer treatment. This TCR came from a man aged 35-69 years with stage I lung adenocarcinoma. Written as DNA, the CDR3 is TGTGCCAGCAGTCTCAATGAGCAGTTCTTC. Translating gives CASSLNEQFF.